This T cell receptor (beta chain) was identified during a study of cytomegalovirus exposure and HLA in healthy donors. About the study: When fewer than 500 donors were genotyped, 81% of them were found to fall in the Caucasian-associated ancestry cluster. Study results and limitations: About 87% or about 30% of the time was how often most TCR beta V segments were productive, according to an earlier analysis. The classifier, whose performance was assessed in both the original and validation cohorts, reportedly diagnosed cytomegalovirus status with high specificity and sensitivity. An ancestry cluster, one associated with Asian ancestry, reportedly showed fewer N-insertions than the approximately 660-donor mean in a later analysis.

Germline CDR1 reads SGHTA; CDR2 reads FQGNSA. The CDR3 spans 14 residues. V lost 5 bases to trimming and J lost 5 bases; unmatched junction nucleotides: 9. Vbeta (60) and Jbeta (13) primers were used in the PCR. The protocol was immunoSEQ multiplex PCR, while the TCRdb copy is restricted to in-frame clones and leaves out a portion. The sample holds around 210,000 clones, roughly 77% seen once. On this clone itself: No antigen is known for it.

J is TRBJ2-7 and V is TRBV7-2; TRBD2 matches at 7 bases. Sequenced: PBMCs. The sequence was collected from a male donor in good health and CMV-seropositive. The CDR3 DNA reads TGTGCCAGCAGCACCGGGACTACTTTCAACGAGCAGTACTTC. This sequence encodes CASSTGTTFNEQYF. The full variable domain, with the rest looked up from reference TRBV7-2 and TRBJ2-7, is GAGVSQSPSNKVTEKGKDVELRCDPISGHTALYWYRQSLGQGLEFLIYFQGNSAPDKSGLPSDRFSAERTGGSVSTLTIQRTQQEDSAVYLCASSTGTTFNEQYFGPGTRLTVT.